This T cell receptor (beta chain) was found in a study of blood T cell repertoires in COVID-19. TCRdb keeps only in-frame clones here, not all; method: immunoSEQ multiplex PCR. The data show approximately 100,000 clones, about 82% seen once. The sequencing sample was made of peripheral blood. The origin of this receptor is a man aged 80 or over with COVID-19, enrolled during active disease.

CDR3 loop: CASSTPGSGASPLHF. In DNA, the CDR3 is TGTGCCAGCAGTACCCCCGGTTCTGGTGCCTCACCCCTCCACTTT. The chain couples TRBV28 to TRBJ1-6, with D uncertain. Germline V lookup: CDR1 MDHEN, CDR2 SYDVKM. Between the trimmed V and J ends, which lost 5 bases and 10 bases, there was a span of 18 bases. The CDR3 length is 15 residues. The full variable domain, in which reference TRBV28 and TRBJ1-6 provide the parts outside the CDR3, is DVKVTQSSRYLVKRTGEKVFLECVQDMDHENMFWYRQDPGLGLRLIYFSYDVKMKEKGDIPEGYSVSREKKERFSLILESASTNQTSMYLCASSTPGSGASPLHFGNGTRLTVT.